These 8 T cell receptor beta chains came from one sample sequenced in a study of T cells expressing NK-cell markers (dated by TCRdb to the early 2020s). The receptor library was made with 5' RACE. Sequencing instrument: Illumina HiSeq 2000. With the reads reprocessed by TCRdb, a single entry stands for each CDR3 protein sequence and no DNA is reported. The sample table on file contains some 140,000 distinct CDR3 sequences. Of the sample, around 35% falls within the top ten clones. Sequenced input: blood T cells: a sorted CD56 or NKG2C T cell subset, CD4+ or CD8+ T cells, or bulk PBMC T cells (not recorded which). These receptors all stem from a woman aged 50 to 60 in good health. Donor details come from another sample of the same person, matched by shared clones.

CDR3 sequence: CASKETEVAGGYEQYF. This chain connects TRBV2 to TRBJ2-7; TCRdb proposes TRBD2, but this gene call is untestable without DNA. CDR1 and CDR2 (germline): SNHLY, FYNNEI. This CDR3 is built from 16 residues.

The chain is built from TRBV15 and TRBJ2-1; TCRdb's D gene call, TRBD2, goes unchecked for lack of DNA. The germline V gene encodes CDR1 LNHNV and CDR2 YYDKDF (reference sequence). The length of the CDR3 is 14 residues. The CDR3 loop reads CATSRDVKGDEQFF.

The rearrangement uses TRBV12-3 or TRBV12-4 and TRBJ2-2; the D gene TCRdb calls, TRBD2, cannot be checked with no DNA. CDR3 size: 13 residues. CDR3 sequence: CVTRSTNTGELFF.

V and J are TRBV13 and TRBJ2-1. Per germline, CDR1 PRHDT and CDR2 FYEKMQ (reference sequence). The length of the CDR3 is 16 residues. The CDR3 sequence is CASSLGPVPSYNEQFF.

The chain combines TRBV29-1 with TRBJ1-6; TCRdb names TRBD1, which stays unverified in the absence of DNA. Germline assignment: CDR1 SQVTM and CDR2 ANQGSEA. The CDR3 length is 15 residues. The CDR3 loop is CSPPRDRGLGSPLHF.

CDR3 in amino acids: CAIRLAGRGSSYNEQFF. The rearrangement joins TRBV6-1 to TRBJ2-1; TCRdb designates TRBD2, a call that cannot be tested without DNA. Germline loops: CDR1 MNHNS, CDR2 SASEGT. The length of the CDR3 is 17 residues.

The V call is TRBV9, the J call TRBJ2-5; TCRdb lists TRBD2, though no DNA is available to test this call. Germline V gene lookup returns CDR1 SGDLS and CDR2 YYNGEE. CDR3 size: 14 residues. The CDR3 loop reads CASSVDWGRETQYF. The variable domain in full, completed from reference TRBV9 and TRBJ2-5, reads DSGVTQTPKHLITATGQRVTLRCSPRSGDLSVYWYQQSLDQGLQFLIQYYNGEERAKGNILERFSAQQFPDLHSELNLSSLELGDSALYFCASSVDWGRETQYFGPGTRLLVL.

The rearrangement joins TRBV7-9 to TRBJ2-3. Per germline, CDR1 SEHNR and CDR2 FQNEAQ (reference sequence). The CDR3 is made up of 14 amino acids. The CDR3 reads CASTLAGAPDTQYF. Full variable domain (rest looked up from reference TRBV7-9 and TRBJ2-3): DTGVSQNPRHKITKRGQNVTFRCDPISEHNRLYWYRQTLGQGPEFLTYFQNEAQLEKSRLLSDRFSAERPKGSFSTLEIQRTEQGDSAMYLCASTLAGAPDTQYFGPGTRLTVL.